What follows describes a single TCR beta chain. These data originate in a study of OX40 agonist ivuxolimab in advanced cancers. Study background: Age averaged 60 years (range about 23 to 85), and 82.7% were male.

Some clones are missing from TCRdb's copy, which holds only in-frame ones; the method was immunoSEQ multiplex PCR. This table has 40,000 to 50,000 clones, approximately 91% appearing once. From germline, CDR1 is LGHNA and CDR2 YSLEER. The CDR3 runs 16 residues. J was trimmed by 5 bases and V by 1 base; bases with no gene match: 8. The rearrangement uses TRBV4-3 and TRBJ2-7, with TRBD1 identical over 10 bases. The receptor's source is an adult with an advanced solid tumor such as melanoma, head and neck, liver or kidney cancer. Here the sequenced sample was CD4+ or CD8+ T cells sorted from blood, taken in a trial of the OX40 agonist ivuxolimab. The CDR3 DNA follows: TGCGCCAGCAGCCAAGGGCGACAGGGGGCTCACAACGAGCAGTACTTC. This translates into CASSQGRQGAHNEQYF.